This T cell receptor beta chain stems from a study of T cell clonality in common variable immunodeficiency. General study findings and limits: The cause of increased CVID clonality remains unclear without subpopulation sequencing. CVID subjects showed higher TCRbeta clonality than healthy controls.

This clone was picked up many times. The antigen remains unidentified. The sequenced fragment ends 3 residues before the CDR3 boundary, so the rest is inferred from the germline J gene. In germline, CDR1 is MGHRA, CDR2 YSYEKL. The ends were cut back, 1 base at V and 6 bases at J, with 5 bases in the middle. The CDR3 loop spans 12 amino acids. Patients and controls were mostly of Caucasian heritage. Libraries were prepared by immunoSEQ multiplex PCR; TCRdb keeps only in-frame clonotypes and omits some of them. The profile covers 45,000 to 55,000 clones, none occurring a single time. This chain uses TRBV4-1 with TRBJ2-3, with D hard to call. What was sequenced was peripheral blood mononuclear cells. This sequence was found in a person aged 18 to 69 in good health. The sequenced CDR3 bases are TGCGCCAGCAGCCAAGTTCTTGATACG. This codes for CASSQVLDT. The entire CDR3 sequence reads CASSQVLDTQYF.